Below, 3 T cell receptor beta chains from the same sample are listed, as sequenced in a study of cytomegalovirus exposure and HLA in healthy donors. PCR amplification relied on 60 Vbeta primers (plus 13 Jbeta primers). Produced via immunoSEQ multiplex PCR; TCRdb's table is partial and in-frame only. Found here are about 170,000 clones, 80% to 85% of them singletons; the top ten hold about 2.5%. Sequenced: PBMCs. The receptor set was obtained from a male donor in good health and CMV-seronegative.

The chain is built from TRBV19 and TRBJ2-7, with D possibly being TRBD2 (7 bases). Germline-derived CDR1 and CDR2 are LNHDA and SQIVND (reference sequence). The CDR3 loop spans 15 amino acids. Trimming left V 2 bases short and J 1 base short, with 12 bases between. CDR3 DNA: TGTGCCAGTAGTATACGGGGGGCGCCTTCCTACGAGCAGTACTTC. This encodes CASSIRGAPSYEQYF.

This chain joins TRBV5-1 and TRBJ1-2, with TRBD1 as a possible D gene (6 bases). The germline CDR1 and CDR2 sequences are SGHRS and YFSETQ. Deletions cut 5 bases from V and 4 bases from J, with 9 bases between. The CDR3 contains 12 residues. The DNA for the CDR3 is TGCGCCAGCAGAACGGACAGCTATGGCTACACCTTC. Translated, it gives CASRTDSYGYTF.

The chain joins TRBV6-5 to TRBJ1-4; D is unresolved. This CDR3 region has 13 residues. V was pared by 5 bases and J by 0 bases, with 4 bases between. Germline V gives CDR1 MNHEY, CDR2 SVGAGI. Here the CDR3 DNA reads TGTGCCAGCAGTACTACAACTAATGAAAAACTGTTTTTT. Its protein is CASSTTTNEKLFF.